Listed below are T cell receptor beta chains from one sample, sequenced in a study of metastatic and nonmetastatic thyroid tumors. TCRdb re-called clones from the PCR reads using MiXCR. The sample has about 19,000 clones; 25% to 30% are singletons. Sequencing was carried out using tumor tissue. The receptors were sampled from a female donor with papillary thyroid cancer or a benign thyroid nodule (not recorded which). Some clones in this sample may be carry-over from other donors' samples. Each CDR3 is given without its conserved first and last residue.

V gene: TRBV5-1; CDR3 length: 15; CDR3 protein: ASSLTGGRQSDYGYT
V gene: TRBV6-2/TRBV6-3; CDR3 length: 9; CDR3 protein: ASSYDQPQH
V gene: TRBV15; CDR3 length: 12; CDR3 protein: ATSRINYKENQY
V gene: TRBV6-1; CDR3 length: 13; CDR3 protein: ASSSMDRVGSPLH
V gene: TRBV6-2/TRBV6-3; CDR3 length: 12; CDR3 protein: ASSYSTGGYEQY
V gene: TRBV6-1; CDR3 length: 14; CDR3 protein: ASSANGLAGSNEQF
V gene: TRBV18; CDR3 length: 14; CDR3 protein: ASSLTGQFSSYEQY
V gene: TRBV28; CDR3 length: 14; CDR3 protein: ASSFAEGSGDTEAF
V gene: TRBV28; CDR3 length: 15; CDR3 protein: ASRPLLTGIAGNTIY
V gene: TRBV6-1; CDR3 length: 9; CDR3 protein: ASSQEYGYT
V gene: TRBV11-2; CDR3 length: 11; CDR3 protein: ASSPGGGDTQY
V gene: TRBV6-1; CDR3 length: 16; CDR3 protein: ASSEAIQGFLGGNTIY
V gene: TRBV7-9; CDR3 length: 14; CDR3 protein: ASSLGLAGAPDTQY
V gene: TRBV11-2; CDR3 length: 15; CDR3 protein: ASSLTSRSSHTGELF
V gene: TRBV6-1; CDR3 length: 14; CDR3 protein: ASSRAGAGNTGELF
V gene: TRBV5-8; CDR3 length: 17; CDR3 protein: ASSWVSGRDTSSYNEQF
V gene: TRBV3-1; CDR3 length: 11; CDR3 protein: ASSKGQRNEQF
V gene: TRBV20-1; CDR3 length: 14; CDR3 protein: SARAAVGAAQETQY
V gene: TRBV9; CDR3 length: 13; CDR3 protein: ASSVDWISYNEQF
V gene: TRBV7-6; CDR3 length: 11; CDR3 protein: ASSLWRNTEAF
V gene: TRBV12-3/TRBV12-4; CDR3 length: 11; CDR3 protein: ASSWNMNTEAF
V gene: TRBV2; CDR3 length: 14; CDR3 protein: ASSGFGARLNTEAF
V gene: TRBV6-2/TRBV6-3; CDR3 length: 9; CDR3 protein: ASGYNYEQY
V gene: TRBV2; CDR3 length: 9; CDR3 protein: ASTFQETQY
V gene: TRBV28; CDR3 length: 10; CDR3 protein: ASSLSSLEQF
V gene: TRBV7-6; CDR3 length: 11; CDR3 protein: ASSPSRVTEAF
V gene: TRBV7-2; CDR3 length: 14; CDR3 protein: ASSLGLAGEKATQY
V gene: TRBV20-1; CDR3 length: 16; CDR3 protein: SARDAMTGTGGSSPLH
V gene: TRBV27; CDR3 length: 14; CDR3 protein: ASSFRKGAHIGEAF
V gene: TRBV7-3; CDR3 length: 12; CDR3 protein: ASSPLVYSYEQY
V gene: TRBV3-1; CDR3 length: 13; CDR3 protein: ASSQRAGGRNTIY
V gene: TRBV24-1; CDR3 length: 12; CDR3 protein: ATSDGELTDTQY
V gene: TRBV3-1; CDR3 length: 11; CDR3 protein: ASSHYFTDTQY
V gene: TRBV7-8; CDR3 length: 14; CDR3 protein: ASSPQTGQSTGELF
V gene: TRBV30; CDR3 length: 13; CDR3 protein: AWSARTGHNSPLV
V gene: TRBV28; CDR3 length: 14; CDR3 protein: ASSSGNRGREDGYT
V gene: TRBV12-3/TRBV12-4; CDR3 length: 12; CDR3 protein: ASSSRGLRSPQH
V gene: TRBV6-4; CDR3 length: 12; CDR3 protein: AISDGGVNQPQH
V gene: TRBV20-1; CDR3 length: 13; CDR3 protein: SARGTIVRSYEQY
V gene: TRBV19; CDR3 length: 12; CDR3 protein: ASSIGQGADTQY
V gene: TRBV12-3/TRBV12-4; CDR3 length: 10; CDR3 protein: ASKRGDYGYT
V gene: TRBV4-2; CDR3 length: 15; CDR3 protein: ASSQALMTGGVEKLF
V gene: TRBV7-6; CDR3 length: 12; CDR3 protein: ASSLVGFGNTIY
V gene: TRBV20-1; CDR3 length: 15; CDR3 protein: SARASGRSSGANVLT
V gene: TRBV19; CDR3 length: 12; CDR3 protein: ATRPRQGHEKLF
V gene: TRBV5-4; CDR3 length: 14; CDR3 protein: ASRLAGTGNTGELF
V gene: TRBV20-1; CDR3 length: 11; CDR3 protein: SAARGWGYEQY
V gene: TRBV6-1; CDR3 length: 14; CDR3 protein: ASSERSGAHSYEQY